This is a list of T cell receptor beta chains from one sample in a study of shared clonotypes between healthy human individuals. Sequencing was performed with immunoSEQ multiplex PCR; in TCRdb, only in-frame clones are kept and a portion is missing. This sample has roughly 760,000 clones, with over 65% found just once. Material: memory CD4+ T cells sorted from blood. The receptors shown here come from a woman in her 30s in good health. Each CDR3 is given with its conserved first and last residue. Fields, in order: CDR3 DNA, CDR3 protein, J gene, D gene, V gene, clone size. A D gene is named only where the DNA matches it firmly. Where a row states a size, it is once, few, many or the class of an expanded clone; other rows omit it.

CDR3 DNA: TGTGCCAGCAGCCAAGGACTAGCGGGAGAGACCCAGTACTTC
CDR3 protein: CASSQGLAGETQYF
J gene: TRBJ2-5
D gene: TRBD2
V gene: TRBV4-2
clone size: .

CDR3 DNA: TGTGCCAGCACCACCGGGGGATACGAGCAGTACTTC
CDR3 protein: CASTTGGYEQYF
J gene: TRBJ2-7
D gene: .
V gene: TRBV28
clone size: few

CDR3 DNA: TGTGCCAGCAGCTTCGGCAACTCTGGAAACACCATATATTTT
CDR3 protein: CASSFGNSGNTIYF
J gene: TRBJ1-3
D gene: .
V gene: TRBV7-2
clone size: .

CDR3 DNA: TGTGCCGGCTCCAGATCTAGCGTGGAGACCCAGTACTTC
CDR3 protein: CAGSRSSVETQYF
J gene: TRBJ2-5
D gene: .
V gene: TRBV6-1
clone size: few

CDR3 DNA: TGCGCCAGCAGCTTGGGTTCGGGAGGGCTGGAGACCCAGTACTTC
CDR3 protein: CASSLGSGGLETQYF
J gene: TRBJ2-5
D gene: TRBD2
V gene: TRBV5-1
clone size: .

CDR3 DNA: TGTGCCAGCAGCTTAGGGGGGCGGATCCGCGCGAACACCGGGGAGCTGTTTTTT
CDR3 protein: CASSLGGRIRANTGELFF
J gene: TRBJ2-2
D gene: .
V gene: TRBV11-2
clone size: .

CDR3 DNA: TGTGCCAGCAGTGGACTAGCGGGAGATTCTGAGCAGTTCTTC
CDR3 protein: CASSGLAGDSEQFF
J gene: TRBJ2-1
D gene: TRBD2
V gene: TRBV28
clone size: .

CDR3 DNA: TGTGCCAGCAGCGTCGGACCGAGCTCTGGAAACACCATATATTTT
CDR3 protein: CASSVGPSSGNTIYF
J gene: TRBJ1-3
D gene: .
V gene: TRBV9
clone size: .

CDR3 DNA: TGCGCCAGCAGCCAGGTCTCTAGCGGGAGGAGCTCCTACAATGAGCAGTTCTTC
CDR3 protein: CASSQVSSGRSSYNEQFF
J gene: TRBJ2-1
D gene: TRBD2
V gene: TRBV4-1
clone size: .

CDR3 DNA: TGTGCCAGCGGAGGCTGGCAAGGAGGAGAGCAGTACTTC
CDR3 protein: CASGGWQGGEQYF
J gene: TRBJ2-7
D gene: .
V gene: TRBV6-5
clone size: .

CDR3 DNA: TGTGCCAGCAAAGCTAGCACAGATACGCAGTATTTT
CDR3 protein: CASKASTDTQYF
J gene: TRBJ2-3
D gene: .
V gene: TRBV6-6
clone size: .

CDR3 DNA: TGCAGCGTTGAAGTGGGCGGACCAAACACTGAAGCTTTCTTT
CDR3 protein: CSVEVGGPNTEAFF
J gene: TRBJ1-1
D gene: .
V gene: TRBV29-1
clone size: .

CDR3 DNA: TGTGCCAGCAGAACCGGGACAGGCGCCCCGAGGTACAATGAGCAGTTCTTC
CDR3 protein: CASRTGTGAPRYNEQFF
J gene: TRBJ2-1
D gene: TRBD1
V gene: TRBV27
clone size: .

CDR3 DNA: TGTGCCAGCGGCGGGAGGGCCCGTTACGAGCAGTACTTC
CDR3 protein: CASGGRARYEQYF
J gene: TRBJ2-7
D gene: TRBD2
V gene: TRBV6-1
clone size: .

CDR3 DNA: TGCGCCAGCAGTCAATCGCGGCGCAGGGGGGATGAAGCTTTCTTT
CDR3 protein: CASSQSRRRGDEAFF
J gene: TRBJ1-1
D gene: TRBD1
V gene: TRBV23-1
clone size: once

CDR3 DNA: TGTGCCAGCAGCTTAGGACTAGCCCACTACAATGAGCAGTTCTTC
CDR3 protein: CASSLGLAHYNEQFF
J gene: TRBJ2-1
D gene: .
V gene: TRBV13
clone size: once

CDR3 DNA: TGCGCCAGCAGCCACCCGGGGGTTCCCGGGGAGCTGTTTTTT
CDR3 protein: CASSHPGVPGELFF
J gene: TRBJ2-2
D gene: .
V gene: TRBV4-1
clone size: .

CDR3 DNA: TGTGCCAGCAGTGTCGGGACTAGGGGTTACAATGAGCAGTTCTTC
CDR3 protein: CASSVGTRGYNEQFF
J gene: TRBJ2-1
D gene: TRBD2
V gene: TRBV6-1
clone size: few

CDR3 DNA: TGCGCCAGCAGCCCAGGGACTGCCGGTGTGGAGCAGTACTTC
CDR3 protein: CASSPGTAGVEQYF
J gene: TRBJ2-7
D gene: .
V gene: TRBV5-1
clone size: few

CDR3 DNA: TGCGCCAGCAGCCAAGCTCAGGGACTGAACACTGAAGCTTTCTTT
CDR3 protein: CASSQAQGLNTEAFF
J gene: TRBJ1-1
D gene: .
V gene: TRBV4-1
clone size: .

CDR3 DNA: TGTGCCAGCAGCGCCAGGGGATCCGGCAATCAGCCCCAGCATTTT
CDR3 protein: CASSARGSGNQPQHF
J gene: TRBJ1-5
D gene: .
V gene: TRBV7-9
clone size: .

CDR3 DNA: TGTGCCAGCAGTTCAAATAGCAATCAGCCCCAGCATTTT
CDR3 protein: CASSSNSNQPQHF
J gene: TRBJ1-5
D gene: .
V gene: TRBV6-5
clone size: .

CDR3 DNA: TGTGCCAGCAGCGAAGCCGACGGCTCATGGGGCGAGCAGTACTTC
CDR3 protein: CASSEADGSWGEQYF
J gene: TRBJ2-7
D gene: .
V gene: TRBV9
clone size: .

CDR3 DNA: TGTGCCACCAGCAGAGAGGGAAGCTCACCCCTCCACTTT
CDR3 protein: CATSREGSSPLHF
J gene: TRBJ1-6
D gene: .
V gene: TRBV15
clone size: .

CDR3 DNA: TGTGCCACCAGCAGAGATTTCATTGCGGGGAGCTCCTACGAGCAGTACTTC
CDR3 protein: CATSRDFIAGSSYEQYF
J gene: TRBJ2-7
D gene: .
V gene: TRBV15
clone size: .

CDR3 DNA: TGTGCCAGCAGTTACACCCCCGACCGCCCGGGGGGCTACACCTTC
CDR3 protein: CASSYTPDRPGGYTF
J gene: TRBJ1-2
D gene: .
V gene: TRBV6-5
clone size: .

CDR3 DNA: TGCGCCAGCAGTGAGTCGAACCGGTTCGTGGCCCAGTACTTC
CDR3 protein: CASSESNRFVAQYF
J gene: TRBJ2-5
D gene: .
V gene: TRBV10-1
clone size: .

CDR3 DNA: TGTGCCAGCAGCCAAGAGTTGGGGGGCTACGAGCAGTACTTC
CDR3 protein: CASSQELGGYEQYF
J gene: TRBJ2-7
D gene: .
V gene: TRBV4-2
clone size: .

CDR3 DNA: TGTGCCAGCAGCTTAGGGCGACTAGCTAGGCAGTATTTT
CDR3 protein: CASSLGRLARQYF
J gene: TRBJ2-3
D gene: TRBD2
V gene: TRBV7-2
clone size: .

CDR3 DNA: TGTGCCAGCAGTTTACCAGCAAGAAAATATGAGCAGTTCTTC
CDR3 protein: CASSLPARKYEQFF
J gene: TRBJ2-1
D gene: .
V gene: TRBV28
clone size: .

CDR3 DNA: TGTGCCAGCAGTTTACGACCCCTCGGCCCAGGGGCGTACACCGGGGAGCTGTTTTTT
CDR3 protein: CASSLRPLGPGAYTGELFF
J gene: TRBJ2-2
D gene: .
V gene: TRBV27
clone size: .

CDR3 DNA: TGTGCCACCAGCAGCTCTGGGGGGGCAACTAATGAAAAACTGTTTTTT
CDR3 protein: CATSSSGGATNEKLFF
J gene: TRBJ1-4
D gene: .
V gene: TRBV15
clone size: .

CDR3 DNA: TGTGCCAGCAGGCAAACGGCGGTTTTGGGGCAGTACTTC
CDR3 protein: CASRQTAVLGQYF
J gene: TRBJ2-7
D gene: .
V gene: TRBV27
clone size: .

CDR3 DNA: TGTGCCAGCAGGTGGGGGACAGCGACCTACGAGCAGTACTTC
CDR3 protein: CASRWGTATYEQYF
J gene: TRBJ2-7
D gene: TRBD1
V gene: TRBV2
clone size: .

CDR3 DNA: TGTGCCTGGAGTGGGGACCCGTGGGGGAACACTGAAGCTTTCTTT
CDR3 protein: CAWSGDPWGNTEAFF
J gene: TRBJ1-1
D gene: .
V gene: TRBV30
clone size: .

CDR3 DNA: TGTGCCAGTAGTTTGGGCAGGGACACTGAAGCTTTCTTT
CDR3 protein: CASSLGRDTEAFF
J gene: TRBJ1-1
D gene: .
V gene: TRBV19
clone size: .

CDR3 DNA: TGTGCCAGCAGCGTTAGCGGGGAAGCCTACAATGAGCAGTTCTTC
CDR3 protein: CASSVSGEAYNEQFF
J gene: TRBJ2-1
D gene: TRBD2
V gene: TRBV11-2
clone size: few

CDR3 DNA: TGTGCCAGCAGCCTAGCAGACAGGGAAATGGACGAGCAGTACTTC
CDR3 protein: CASSLADREMDEQYF
J gene: TRBJ2-7
D gene: TRBD1
V gene: TRBV4-2
clone size: .

CDR3 DNA: TGTGCCAGCAGTGCGGTGAACACTGAAGCTTTCTTT
CDR3 protein: CASSAVNTEAFF
J gene: TRBJ1-1
D gene: .
V gene: TRBV27
clone size: .

CDR3 DNA: TGTGCCAGTACCACGGAGGGGAGGGGTAATCAGCCCCAGCATTTT
CDR3 protein: CASTTEGRGNQPQHF
J gene: TRBJ1-5
D gene: .
V gene: TRBV19
clone size: .

CDR3 DNA: TGCGCCAGCAGCTTTGCAGCAATACTAGCGGGGAACTACGAGCAGTACTTC
CDR3 protein: CASSFAAILAGNYEQYF
J gene: TRBJ2-7
D gene: TRBD2
V gene: TRBV5-1
clone size: few

CDR3 DNA: TGTGCCAGCAGCCAAGATGGACAGGGTTATCAGCCCCAGCATTTT
CDR3 protein: CASSQDGQGYQPQHF
J gene: TRBJ1-5
D gene: TRBD1
V gene: TRBV4-2
clone size: .

CDR3 DNA: TGCGCCAGCAGCTTACCGACTAGCGGGAGTATTGAGCAGTTCTTC
CDR3 protein: CASSLPTSGSIEQFF
J gene: TRBJ2-1
D gene: TRBD2
V gene: TRBV5-1
clone size: .

CDR3 DNA: TGTGCCAGCAGTATGGGACTAGCGGGAGGAGTCGGGGAGCTGTTTTTT
CDR3 protein: CASSMGLAGGVGELFF
J gene: TRBJ2-2
D gene: TRBD2
V gene: TRBV28
clone size: .

CDR3 DNA: TGTGCCAGCAGCTCCTACTCCTACAATGAGCAGTTCTTC
CDR3 protein: CASSSYSYNEQFF
J gene: TRBJ2-1
D gene: .
V gene: TRBV11-2
clone size: .

CDR3 DNA: TGTGCCACCAGCAGCCGTACTAACTATGGCTACACCTTC
CDR3 protein: CATSSRTNYGYTF
J gene: TRBJ1-2
D gene: .
V gene: TRBV15
clone size: .

CDR3 DNA: TGTGCCAGCAGGGGCACCGGGACTAGCAACTACGAGCAGTACTTC
CDR3 protein: CASRGTGTSNYEQYF
J gene: TRBJ2-7
D gene: TRBD2
V gene: TRBV6-5
clone size: .

CDR3 DNA: TGTGCCAGCTTTTCACGCCTCGCGACCTACGAGCAGTACTTC
CDR3 protein: CASFSRLATYEQYF
J gene: TRBJ2-7
D gene: .
V gene: TRBV28
clone size: .

CDR3 DNA: TGTGCCAGCTCACCAGCAACAGGGGGTGGCGGCGAGCAGTACTTC
CDR3 protein: CASSPATGGGGEQYF
J gene: TRBJ2-7
D gene: TRBD1
V gene: TRBV18
clone size: .

CDR3 DNA: TGCGCCAGCAGGACCGGGACAGGGGACACCGGGGAGCTGTTTTTT
CDR3 protein: CASRTGTGDTGELFF
J gene: TRBJ2-2
D gene: TRBD1
V gene: TRBV5-1
clone size: .

CDR3 DNA: TGTGCCAGCTCGGTCAATGGCGGGACAACAGATACGCAGTATTTT
CDR3 protein: CASSVNGGTTDTQYF
J gene: TRBJ2-3
D gene: .
V gene: TRBV18
clone size: .

CDR3 DNA: TGTGCCAGCAGGCGGGACAGGTCGTCCTACGAGCAGTACTTC
CDR3 protein: CASRRDRSSYEQYF
J gene: TRBJ2-7
D gene: TRBD1
V gene: TRBV6-5
clone size: .

CDR3 DNA: TGTGCCAGCAGCCCCTCTGGGGCCAACGTCCTGACTTTC
CDR3 protein: CASSPSGANVLTF
J gene: TRBJ2-6
D gene: .
V gene: TRBV27
clone size: .

CDR3 DNA: TGTGCCAGCAGCTCTAAACCAGGGGTTTATGAGCAGTTCTTC
CDR3 protein: CASSSKPGVYEQFF
J gene: TRBJ2-1
D gene: .
V gene: TRBV7-7
clone size: .

CDR3 DNA: TGTGCCAGCCGGGCGGGAGAAGTCTCCTACGAGCAGTACTTC
CDR3 protein: CASRAGEVSYEQYF
J gene: TRBJ2-7
D gene: TRBD2
V gene: TRBV7-2
clone size: .

CDR3 DNA: TGCGCCAGCAACGAACCGGGACTAGGAGGCACCCAGTACTTC
CDR3 protein: CASNEPGLGGTQYF
J gene: TRBJ2-5
D gene: TRBD2
V gene: TRBV5-1
clone size: .